A single sample gave rise to the 26 T cell receptor beta chains below, sequenced in a study of T cells in Graves' hyperthyroidism and ophthalmopathy. TCR beta CDR3 regions were amplified from RNA transcripts. Carried out on the TCR CDR3, a first-round RT-PCR used the HTBI primer set. TCRdb reanalysed the multiplex PCR reads using MiXCR and keeps one entry per CDR3 protein. Among approximately 600,000 distinct CDR3 sequences listed, roughly 14% were seen once. Sequenced input: blood. The receptors derive from a woman between 40 and 55 years old with Graves' ophthalmopathy.

At least ten counts were recorded for this clonotype. The V call is TRBV7-9, the J call TRBJ2-5, with a possible D match to TRBD1 (5 bases). The CDR3 totals 16 residues. Germline assignment: CDR1 SEHNR and CDR2 FQNEAQ (reference sequence). V lost 5 bases, J lost 5 bases, and 21 bases lay in between. Here the CDR3 reads CASSPPDTSVRETQYF. CDR3 bases: TGTGCCAGCAGCCCCCCGGACACCTCCGTTAGGGAGACCCAGTACTTC.

The J gene is TRBJ2-5, the V gene TRBV30, with a weak D call TRBD2 (6 bases). Germline CDR1 is GTSNPN and CDR2 is SVGIG (reference sequence). Trimming took 1 base from V and 1 from J, leaving 13 bases between them. The CDR3 runs to 15 residues. In DNA, the CDR3 is TGTGCCTGGAGTGACACTTTCGGGGGCCAAGAGACCCAGTACTTC. Amino acid sequence: CAWSDTFGGQETQYF.

This clonotype came up many times. The chain combines TRBV27 with TRBJ2-7; 10 bases map to TRBD2. Looked up from germline, CDR1 is MNHEY and CDR2 is SMNVEV (reference sequence). V shed 5 bases, J shed 6 bases, and the junction held 4 bases outside the gene matches. The CDR3 loop spans 13 amino acids. The CDR3 DNA reads TGTGCCAGCAGTCTAGCGGGAGTTGCCGAGCAGTACTTC. As protein: CASSLAGVAEQYF.

In its sample, this clonotype was seen many times. The gene calls are TRBV6-5 and TRBJ1-5; D unresolved. In germline, CDR1 is MNHEY, CDR2 SVGAGI. The CDR3 consists of 16 residues. V lost 3 bases and J 0 bases, leaving 12 bases between the germline ends. CDR3 sequence (DNA): TGTGCCAGCAGTTATCCGTTCGGGAATAGCAATCAGCCCCAGCATTTT. Translated, it gives CASSYPFGNSNQPQHF.

This chain links TRBV30 with TRBJ2-7; 7 bases are a match to TRBD2. The CDR3 extends over 18 amino acids. Germline V gene sequence: CDR1 GTSNPN, CDR2 SVGIG (reference sequence). Trimming took 5 bases from V and 5 from J; bases not matched to a gene: 24. The CDR3, as DNA: TGTGCCTGGGGAAGTAGAGGCCTAGCGGCTTCCTATCTCGACGAGCAGTACTTC. It specifies CAWGSRGLAASYLDEQYF.

This chain connects TRBV6-2 or TRBV6-3 to TRBJ2-5, with a weak D call TRBD2 (5 bases). The V and J ends lost 2 bases and 3 bases respectively, with 13 bases between them. The germline gives CDR1 MNHEY, CDR2 SVGEGT. This CDR3 is built from 15 residues. The CDR3 DNA sequence: TGTGCCAGCAGTTACCCCCGGAGCGGAAAAGAGACCCAGTACTTC. Translating it yields CASSYPRSGKETQYF.

This clonotype has a handful of counts. J is TRBJ2-7 and V is TRBV19; 11 nucleotides agree with TRBD2. J was trimmed by 0 bases and V by 0 bases; bases with no gene match: 4. This CDR3 spans 17 amino acids. Germline-derived CDR1 and CDR2 are LNHDA and SQIVND (reference sequence). The CDR3, as DNA: TGTGCCAGTAGTATAGATTTACTAGCGGGAGTCTCCTACGAGCAGTACTTC. This gives the protein CASSIDLLAGVSYEQYF.

This clonotype was counted between two and nine times. V is TRBV6-4 and J is TRBJ2-2, with a weak D call TRBD2 (6 bases). V was clipped by 8 bases and J by 6 bases, with 28 bases between them. Per the germline V gene, CDR1 is MRHNA and CDR2 is SNTAGT. The CDR3 is made up of 18 amino acids. CDR3 loop: CASRMGPRARSGAGELFF. CDR3 nucleotides: TGTGCCAGCCGAATGGGACCGCGAGCTCGATCGGGAGCCGGGGAGCTGTTTTTT.

This clonotype came up many times. The rearrangement uses TRBV30 and TRBJ1-1; D remains unclear. CDR1 and CDR2 from the germline V gene are GTSNPN and SVGIG (reference sequence). V shed 0 bases and J shed 6 bases, with 8 bases lying between them. This CDR3 is built from 12 residues. CDR3 DNA: TGTGCCTGGAGTGTACTTCCCCCTGAAGCTTTCTTT. Its protein is CAWSVLPPEAFF.

This clonotype occurred a few times. The V call is TRBV2, the J call TRBJ1-2; 7 bases are shared with TRBD1. CDR1 is SNHLY and CDR2 is FYNNEI in the germline V gene. There are 12 residues in the CDR3. V was pared by 7 bases and J by 5 bases, with 4 bases of the junction left unmatched. CDR3 sequence reads: CASTRDRYGYTF. The CDR3 coding sequence is TGTGCCAGCACCAGGGACAGATATGGCTACACCTTC.

In this sample, this clonotype turned up many times. The chain carries TRBV7-2 and TRBJ1-1; TRBD1 might be the D (5 bases). CDR3 length: 15 residues. Germline CDR1 reads SGHTA; CDR2 reads FQGNSA. V was cut by 1 base and J by 1 base, with 10 bases left in between. The CDR3: CASSLEAGPNTEAFF. The DNA for the CDR3 is TGTGCCAGCAGCTTAGAGGCAGGGCCGAACACTGAAGCTTTCTTT.

This clonotype has a count of ten or more. The chain recombines TRBV24-1 with TRBJ2-2, with D unclear. CDR3 length: 16 residues. Between the trimmed V and J ends, which lost 3 bases and 3 bases, there was a span of 13 bases. Germline-derived CDR1 and CDR2 are KGHDR and SFDVKD. The CDR3 DNA reads as TGTGCCACCAGTGATGTGGACCGTCGCGACACCGGGGAGCTGTTTTTT. Translated: CATSDVDRRDTGELFF.

This clonotype was recorded at least ten times. The J gene is TRBJ2-7, the V gene TRBV12-3 or TRBV12-4, with TRBD1 matching 10 bases. The CDR3 has 13 amino acids. J lost 5 bases, V lost 7 bases, and 5 bases had no gene match. The CDR3 DNA sequence: TGTGCCAGCACCTCGACAGGGGGCAACGAGCAGTACTTC. This gives the protein CASTSTGGNEQYF.

This clonotype was counted a few times. V is TRBV3-1 and J is TRBJ1-3, with D unclear. Trimming took 0 bases from V and 0 from J, leaving 9 bases between them. This CDR3 spans 16 amino acids. Per the germline V gene, CDR1 is LGHDT and CDR2 is YNNKEL (reference sequence). This CDR3 is CASSQEPGVSGNTIYF. CDR3 coding DNA: TGTGCCAGCAGCCAAGAGCCGGGCGTCTCTGGAAACACCATATATTTT.

Only a few counts were recorded for this clonotype. The rearrangement joins TRBV19 to TRBJ2-2, with a tentative D call TRBD2 (5 bases). V gave up 3 bases and J gave up 0 bases, with 11 bases separating them. CDR3 size: 16 residues. CDR1 and CDR2 (germline): LNHDA, SQIVND (reference sequence). For the CDR3, the DNA is TGTGCCAGTAGTATCGGCCTAGCAGCGAACACCGGGGAGCTGTTTTTT. It codes for CASSIGLAANTGELFF.

This clonotype was seen many times. The V and J genes are TRBV30 and TRBJ2-7; 11 bases fit TRBD2. Germline loops: CDR1 GTSNPN, CDR2 SVGIG (reference sequence). The CDR3 spans 14 residues. The V gene end was trimmed by 1 base and the J gene end by 3 bases; junction bases not matched to a gene: 2. Here the CDR3 DNA reads TGTGCCTGGAGTGGACTAGCGGGGCTCTACGAGCAGTACTTC. As protein: CAWSGLAGLYEQYF.

For this clonotype: A much larger clone lies one base from this, so it may be a read error. The CDR3 bases are TGTGCCAGCAGAGAATATGGCCACACCTTC. Protein sequence: CASREYGHTF. This chain joins TRBV6-1 and TRBJ1-2; D is unresolved. The CDR3 contains 10 residues. CDR1 is MNHNS and CDR2 is SASEGT in the germline V gene.

The chain carries TRBV11-2 and TRBJ2-4; no definite D call. The germline V gene encodes CDR1 SGHAT and CDR2 FQNNGV. Deletions cut 0 bases from V and 2 bases from J, with 14 bases between. This CDR3 region has 17 residues. DNA of the CDR3: TGTGCCAGCAGCTTAGATTTACACGGCAAGACCAAAAACATTCAGTACTTC. Its protein is CASSLDLHGKTKNIQYF.

The table lists this clonotype with many counts. The chain links TRBV28 to TRBJ2-6; D is uncertain. The germline V gene encodes CDR1 MDHEN and CDR2 SYDVKM. This CDR3 is built from 15 residues. Trimming cost V 6 bases and J 0 bases, with 9 bases left between them. CDR3 DNA: TGTGCCAGCAGCCCAGACTCCTCTGGGGCCAACGTCCTGACTTTC. This gives the protein CASSPDSSGANVLTF.

In its sample, this clonotype was seen many times. The chain is built from TRBV5-8 and TRBJ1-2, with 7 bases aligning to TRBD1. The J segment lost 4 bases and the V segment lost 4 bases, leaving 10 bases of the junction unmatched. The CDR3 extends over 15 amino acids. Germline loops: CDR1 SGHTS, CDR2 YDEGEE. This CDR3 reads CASSPTGQAAYGYTF. CDR3 bases: TGTGCCAGCAGCCCAACCGGACAGGCCGCCTATGGCTACACCTTC. Looking up the rest from reference TRBV5-8 and TRBJ1-2 gives the full variable domain: EAGVTQSPTHLIKTRGQQATLRCSPISGHTSVYWYQQALGLGLQFLLWYDEGEERNRGNFPPRFSGRQFPNYSSELNVNALELEDSALYLCASSPTGQAAYGYTFGSGTRLTVV.

CDR3 in amino acids: CATSSGADYEQYF. The CDR3 DNA reads as TGCGCCACTTCCTCCGGAGCTGACTACGAGCAGTACTTC. The chain has TRBV10-1 and TRBJ2-7; no firm D call. Deletions cut 10 bases from V and 3 bases from J, with 16 bases between. This CDR3 spans 13 amino acids. CDR1 and CDR2 (germline): WNHNN, SYGVQD (reference sequence).

There are many counts of this clonotype. The rearrangement links TRBV28 to TRBJ1-2; 9 positions match TRBD1. The CDR3 runs to 13 residues. V shed 7 bases and J 7 bases; nucleotides not matched to a gene: 7. Germline loops: CDR1 MDHEN, CDR2 SYDVKM. DNA for the CDR3: TGTGCCAGCAAGACAGGGGGTGATCGTGGCTACACCTTC. This sequence encodes CASKTGGDRGYTF.

This clonotype was counted many times. The rearrangement uses TRBV12-3 or TRBV12-4 and TRBJ1-5; maybe TRBD1 (6 bases). The V and J ends lost 2 bases and 7 bases respectively, with 12 bases between them. The CDR3 runs to 14 residues. In DNA, the CDR3 is TGTGCCAGCAGTTTAATGGGAGGGGGACAGCCCCAGCATTTT. Translation: CASSLMGGGQPQHF.

This clonotype has a count of ten or more. This rearrangement joins TRBV6-1 to TRBJ1-2; the match to TRBD1 covers 9 bases. The CDR3 consists of 14 residues. CDR1 MNHNS and CDR2 SASEGT come from the germline V gene. The V segment lost 8 bases and the J segment 4 bases; nucleotides outside the gene matches: 8. In DNA form, the CDR3 reads TGTGCCAGCTCACAGGGGGCCCCGACCTATGGCTACACCTTC. Translated: CASSQGAPTYGYTF.

This clonotype occurred many times. J is TRBJ1-1 and V is TRBV6-5, with D unresolved. V was pared by 8 bases and J by 4 bases, with 20 bases between. The germline gives CDR1 MNHEY, CDR2 SVGAGI. The CDR3 consists of 15 residues. The CDR3 bases are TGTGCCAGCTCCCTCGGGCCCTTTGATGTCACTGAAGCTTTCTTT. Translating it yields CASSLGPFDVTEAFF.

At least ten counts were recorded for this clonotype. This chain links TRBV6-1 with TRBJ2-2; D may be TRBD1 (6 bases). Per germline, CDR1 MNHNS and CDR2 SASEGT. The V end lost 8 bases, the J end lost 1 base, and 11 bases lay between the germline ends. CDR3 length: 14 amino acids. In DNA, the CDR3 is TGTGCCAGCTCCGAAGGGGGGAACACCGGGGAGCTGTTTTTT. Its translation: CASSEGGNTGELFF.